Below, 10 T cell receptor beta chains from the same sample are listed, as sequenced in a study of blood T cell repertoires in COVID-19 (dated by TCRdb to about 2020). Library preparation was by the immunoSEQ multiplex PCR assay. The table comes from immuneACCESS by way of TCRdb, which keeps in-frame sequences with V and J called. Part of the clones is missing from these tables; in studies checked, under half for an unresolved V gene and the rest for unknown reasons. This sample holds a few hundred thousand clones; around 88% were observed only once. The ten largest clones take up roughly 12% of the sample. The sample was peripheral blood. These TCRs come from a man of 80 years or more with acute or convalescent COVID-19.

The chain employs TRBV7-2 and TRBJ2-5; possibly TRBD1 for D (5 bases). V was cut by 2 bases and J by 2 bases, with 12 bases left in between. The CDR3 sequence is 15 residues long. Germline V gene lookup returns CDR1 SGHTA and CDR2 FQGNSA. In nucleotides, the CDR3 is TGTGCCAGCAGCTTAAATGGTGCAGGGCAAGAGACCCAGTACTTC. Its translation: CASSLNGAGQETQYF.

The chain joins TRBV19 to TRBJ2-7; 9 bases agree with TRBD1. There are 14 residues in the CDR3. Germline values: CDR1 LNHDA, CDR2 SQIVND (reference sequence). Trimming cost V 6 bases and J 1 base; bases outside gene matches: 4. In nucleotides, the CDR3 is TGTGCCAGTAGGGAGACAGGGGGGTCCTACGAGCAGTACTTC. This translates into CASRETGGSYEQYF.

The rearrangement uses TRBV28 and TRBJ1-5, with D perhaps TRBD1 (6 bases). Trimming removed 5 bases at V and 5 bases at J, with 13 bases between. The CDR3 consists of 14 residues. Germline CDR1 reads MDHEN; CDR2 reads SYDVKM. The CDR3 loop reads CASSALGGHQPQHF. The CDR3 bases are TGTGCCAGCAGTGCCCTGGGGGGGCATCAGCCCCAGCATTTT.

The chain employs TRBV6-5 and TRBJ1-2, with D tentatively TRBD1 (5 bases). The CDR3 totals 15 residues. Germline V lookup: CDR1 MNHEY, CDR2 SVGAGI. V was pared by 2 bases and J by 6 bases, with 16 bases between. The CDR3: CASSYRRWGTDGYTF. The DNA for the CDR3 is TGTGCCAGCAGTTACCGACGGTGGGGCACCGATGGCTACACCTTC.

The chain joins TRBV28 to TRBJ1-1, with D perhaps TRBD1 (6 bases). The V gene lost 4 bases and the J gene lost 10 bases, with 19 bases spanning the gap. The CDR3 consists of 14 residues. Germline loops: CDR1 MDHEN, CDR2 SYDVKM. The CDR3 DNA sequence: TGTGCCAGCAGTTCGACCGGGACATCCCTTCGAGCTTTCTTT. It codes for CASSSTGTSLRAFF.

A remark on this clone: The same CDR3 is also encoded by other DNA sequences in this sample. The chain is built from TRBV28 and TRBJ1-5, with D perhaps TRBD1 (6 bases). Per the germline V gene, CDR1 is MDHEN and CDR2 is SYDVKM. V lost 6 bases and J 2 bases, leaving 11 bases between the germline ends. The CDR3 has 14 amino acids. The CDR3 spells CASSLSGGNQPQHF. DNA of the CDR3: TGTGCCAGCAGCCTATCAGGGGGCAATCAGCCCCAGCATTTT.

The chain is built from TRBV28 and TRBJ2-1; 10 bases agree with TRBD2. Germline CDR1 and CDR2: MDHEN and SYDVKM. V trimming: 4 bases; J trimming: 9 bases; junction bases outside the gene matches: 6. This CDR3 contains 14 residues. The CDR3 nucleotides read TGTGCCAGCAGTTCTAGCGGGAGCTGGGCTGAGCAGTTCTTC. It yields the protein CASSSSGSWAEQFF.

J is TRBJ1-5 and V is TRBV9; maybe TRBD1 (6 bases). The CDR3 is made up of 15 amino acids. V lost 4 bases to trimming and J lost 5 bases, with 16 bases between them. Germline CDR1 SGDLS, CDR2 YYNGEE. In DNA form, the CDR3 reads TGTGCCAGCAGCCGAACTGGACAGCGAGATCAGCCCCAGCATTTT. This sequence encodes CASSRTGQRDQPQHF. Combining the CDR3 with reference TRBV9 and TRBJ1-5 gives the whole variable domain DSGVTQTPKHLITATGQRVTLRCSPRSGDLSVYWYQQSLDQGLQFLIQYYNGEERAKGNILERFSAQQFPDLHSELNLSSLELGDSALYFCASSRTGQRDQPQHFGDGTRLSIL.

The J gene is TRBJ1-1, the V gene TRBV7-3; 9 positions match TRBD1. In germline, CDR1 is SGHTA, CDR2 FQGTGA. The CDR3 sequence is 14 residues long. Trimming took 5 bases from V and 10 from J; bases not matched to a gene: 11. The DNA for the CDR3 is TGTGCCAGCAGCCTGGGTCAAAAGACAGGGGGAGCTTTCTTT. Translation: CASSLGQKTGGAFF. Full variable domain (rest looked up from reference TRBV7-3 and TRBJ1-1): GAGVSQTPSNKVTEKGKYVELRCDPISGHTALYWYRQSLGQGPEFLIYFQGTGAADDSGLPNDRFFAVRPEGSVSTLKIQRTERGDSAVYLCASSLGQKTGGAFFGQGTRLTVV.

About this clone: The sample has other DNA sequences that encode this CDR3 too. This chain connects TRBV5-1 to TRBJ1-1; D is unresolved. The germline CDR1 and CDR2 sequences are SGHRS and YFSETQ. V was trimmed by 2 bases and J by 1 base, leaving 6 bases between them. CDR3 size: 13 residues. The chain's CDR3 is CASSFGENTEAFF. The DNA of the CDR3 is TGCGCCAGCAGCTTCGGAGAGAACACTGAAGCTTTCTTT.